This record looks at one T cell receptor beta chain sequence and its context. Antigen specificity is unknown. This record belongs to a study of cytomegalovirus exposure and HLA in healthy donors. Study-level points and caveats: Earlier analysis found most TCR beta V segments productive about 87% or about 30% of the time.

PCR used 60 Vbeta primers and 13 Jbeta primers. TCRdb keeps only in-frame clones here, not all; method: immunoSEQ multiplex PCR. The data hold about 120,000 clones, with around 74% observed a single time. CDR1 and CDR2 from the germline V gene are MGHRA and YSYEKL. There are 16 residues in the CDR3. With 1 base clipped from V and 4 bases from J, the junction kept 7 bases outside the gene matches. Each donor was healthy, and each was a bone marrow donor. The source material was PBMCs. This rearrangement joins TRBV4-1 to TRBJ2-1; TRBD2 aligns across 7 bases. The receptor was derived from a man aged 60 to 69 in good health and CMV-seropositive. The CDR3 DNA sequence: TGCGCCAGCAGCCAAGGTCTGCGGGGGACGTACAATGAGCAGTTCTTC. It translates to CASSQGLRGTYNEQFF.